What follows are 21 T cell receptor beta chains derived from one specimen sequenced in a study of blood T cell repertoires in COVID-19. TCRdb keeps only in-frame clones here, not all; method: immunoSEQ multiplex PCR. This sample carries about 220,000 clones, around 83% of them seen once, and the ten largest clones take approximately 1.3%. The material sequenced was PBMCs or T cells enriched from blood (not recorded which). The source of these receptors is a middle-aged woman with acute COVID-19.

This chain links TRBV29-1 with TRBJ1-1; 7 bases fit TRBD1. Germline lookup yields CDR1 SQVTM and CDR2 ANQGSEA. V was clipped by 6 bases and J by 1 base; unmatched bases: 2. This CDR3 is 12 amino acids long. The CDR3 sequence is CSVPGGNTEAFF. In DNA form, the CDR3 reads TGCAGCGTCCCAGGGGGGAACACTGAAGCTTTCTTT.

Concerning this clone itself: Other DNA sequences in this sample translate to the same CDR3. The J gene is TRBJ1-2, the V gene TRBV7-2; D is possibly TRBD1 (6 bases). This CDR3 contains 13 residues. Germline loops: CDR1 SGHTA, CDR2 FQGNSA. V was clipped by 5 bases and J by 2 bases, with 9 bases between them. The CDR3 nucleotides are TGTGCCAGCAGCCCCGACAGGAACTATGGCTACACCTTC. This sequence encodes CASSPDRNYGYTF.

The CDR3, as DNA: TGTGCCAGCAGCCCCCATCTACGGGGGGTGGGCGAGCAGTACTTC. Translated: CASSPHLRGVGEQYF. The chain joins TRBV7-2 to TRBJ2-7, with 7 bases fitting TRBD2. Germline loops: CDR1 SGHTA, CDR2 FQGNSA. The CDR3 totals 15 residues. V lost 5 bases and J lost 6; bases outside the gene matches: 13.

The CDR3 sequence: CASRADGVRTDTQYF. DNA for the CDR3: TGTGCCAGTAGAGCTGACGGAGTCCGCACAGATACGCAGTATTTT. The chain has TRBV19 and TRBJ2-3; D call uncertain. V lost 6 bases and J 1 base, leaving 14 bases between the germline ends. Germline values: CDR1 LNHDA, CDR2 SQIVND (reference sequence). The CDR3 spans 15 residues.

Details on this clone: This CDR3 is also generated by other DNA sequences in the sample. This rearrangement joins TRBV18 to TRBJ1-2; TRBD1 matches at 7 bases. Germline V gene data show CDR1 as KGHSH and CDR2 as LQKENI. This CDR3 has 13 amino acids. Losses at the gene ends were 6 bases for V and 5 bases for J; bases not matched to a gene: 6. The CDR3 region has the DNA TGTGCCAGCTCCCCCGACAGGGATTATGGCTACACCTTC. Translated, it gives CASSPDRDYGYTF.

The rearrangement joins TRBV7-9 to TRBJ2-3, with D perhaps matching TRBD2 (5 bases). Germline CDR1 is SEHNR and CDR2 is FQNEAQ (reference sequence). CDR3 length: 14 residues. Trimming removed 1 base from V and 6 bases from J, with 11 bases in between. The CDR3, as DNA: TGTGCCAGCAGCTTAGTCGGGATGGGGGATACGCAGTATTTT. Translation gives CASSLVGMGDTQYF. The full variable domain, in which reference TRBV7-9 and TRBJ2-3 provide the parts outside the CDR3, is DTGVSQNPRHKITKRGQNVTFRCDPISEHNRLYWYRQTLGQGPEFLTYFQNEAQLEKSRLLSDRFSAERPKGSFSTLEIQRTEQGDSAMYLCASSLVGMGDTQYFGPGTRLTVL.

The gene calls are TRBV7-9 and TRBJ1-2, with D possibly matching TRBD1 (6 bases). This CDR3 contains 13 residues. Per the germline V gene, CDR1 is SEHNR and CDR2 is FQNEAQ (reference sequence). Trimming cost V 1 base and J 8 bases, with 11 bases left between them. The CDR3 region has the DNA TGTGCCAGCAGCTTAGACAGGGATTCAGGCTACACCTTC. Translating gives CASSLDRDSGYTF.

In its sample, this clone was seen a few times. The V call is TRBV6-2 or TRBV6-3, the J call TRBJ2-7, with D hard to call. This CDR3 contains 15 residues. Germline lookup yields CDR1 MNHEY and CDR2 SVGEGT. Trimming pared 2 bases from V and 0 bases from J, leaving 11 bases between. This chain's CDR3 is CASSYQATSSYEQYF. CDR3 sequence (DNA): TGTGCCAGCAGTTACCAGGCTACAAGCTCCTACGAGCAGTACTTC.

The chain couples TRBV29-1 to TRBJ1-4; unclear D gene. With 6 bases removed from V and 2 bases from J, the gap between germline ends came to 16 bases. The germline V gene has CDR1 SQVTM and CDR2 ANQGSEA. The CDR3 loop spans 15 amino acids. The CDR3 loop is CSVREGSRTNEKLFF. DNA of the CDR3: TGCAGCGTCAGAGAGGGTTCCCGCACTAATGAAAAACTGTTTTTT.

The rearrangement uses TRBV5-1 and TRBJ1-2; 9 bases line up with TRBD1. V lost 4 bases and J lost 4; bases outside the gene matches: 5. The CDR3 consists of 14 residues. Germline CDR1 is SGHRS and CDR2 is YFSETQ. The CDR3 bases are TGCGCCAGCAGCACGGACAGGGGAGGCTATGGCTACACCTTC. Residues: CASSTDRGGYGYTF.

The J gene is TRBJ1-1, the V gene TRBV27; TRBD1 is a possible D gene (5 bases). Germline CDR1 and CDR2: MNHEY and SMNVEV (reference sequence). The CDR3 has 13 amino acids. The V and J ends lost 5 bases and 8 bases respectively, with 15 bases between them. As DNA, the CDR3 is TGTGCCAGCAGTGCCAGACCAGGGTCAGAAGCTTTCTTT. It yields the protein CASSARPGSEAFF.

The V call is TRBV5-4, the J call TRBJ2-5; 10 positions agree with TRBD2. Germline CDR1 reads SGHNT; CDR2 reads YYREEE (reference sequence). CDR3 length equals 17 residues. Losses at the gene ends were 0 bases for V and 6 bases for J; bases not matched to a gene: 11. CDR3 nucleotide sequence: TGTGCCAGCAGCTTGGGGGCTAGCGGGAGTGTCTTGCAGACCCAGTACTTC. Translating it yields CASSLGASGSVLQTQYF. Filled out from reference TRBV5-4 and TRBJ2-5, the complete variable domain reads ETGVTQSPTHLIKTRGQQVTLRCSSQSGHNTVSWYQQALGQGPQFIFQYYREEENGRGNFPPRFSGLQFPNYSSELNVNALELDDSALYLCASSLGASGSVLQTQYFGPGTRLLVL.

This chain connects TRBV6-2 or TRBV6-3 to TRBJ1-2; possibly TRBD1 for D (5 bases). This CDR3 spans 12 amino acids. Trimming pared 5 bases from V and 7 bases from J, leaving 11 bases between. Germline V gene sequence: CDR1 MNHEY, CDR2 SVGEGT. The chain's CDR3 is CASSQGFIGYTF. In DNA form, the CDR3 reads TGTGCCAGCAGTCAGGGTTTTATTGGCTACACCTTC.

The rearrangement uses TRBV28 and TRBJ2-7; D is unclear. V was trimmed by 2 bases and J by 6 bases, leaving 11 bases between them. Germline-derived CDR1 and CDR2 are MDHEN and SYDVKM. The CDR3 totals 13 residues. The CDR3 nucleotides read TGTGCCAGCAGTTTAGTACGCTCGGGCGAGCAGTACTTC. It codes for CASSLVRSGEQYF.

This sequence joins TRBV4-2 and TRBJ2-1, with 7 bases lining up with TRBD2. After removal of 4 bases from V and 0 bases from J, the junction contained 9 bases not matched to a gene. Germline assignment: CDR1 LGHNA and CDR2 YNFKEQ. The CDR3 is 17 residues long. CDR3 nucleotide sequence: TGTGCCAGCAGCCCTGGCGGCGGGAGCCACTCCTACAATGAGCAGTTCTTC. Its protein is CASSPGGGSHSYNEQFF.

V and J are TRBV11-3 and TRBJ1-5, with D uncertain. The CDR3 has 10 residues. Trimming stripped 5 bases from V and 9 bases from J, with 5 bases between. Germline V gives CDR1 SGHNT, CDR2 YENEEA. The CDR3 loop is CASSPRPQHF. The CDR3, as DNA: TGTGCCAGCAGCCCCCGGCCCCAGCATTTT.

The J gene is TRBJ1-1, the V gene TRBV7-6, with D hard to call. This CDR3 spans 12 amino acids. Trimming took off 5 bases at V and 6 bases at J, with 10 bases between the two ends. CDR1 SGHVS and CDR2 FNYEAQ come from the germline V gene. CDR3 amino acids: CASSPDGAEAFF. The CDR3 DNA reads as TGTGCCAGCAGCCCTGACGGGGCTGAAGCTTTCTTT.

This clone was detected only a few times. The V and J genes are TRBV7-9 and TRBJ1-6; tentatively, D is TRBD1 (5 bases). Germline lookup yields CDR1 SEHNR and CDR2 FQNEAQ (reference sequence). V was shortened by 5 bases and J by 3 bases, with 11 bases between the two germline ends. The CDR3 sequence is 15 residues long. CDR3 region: CASSREGHYNSPLHF. DNA of the CDR3: TGTGCCAGCAGCCGGGAGGGGCACTATAATTCACCCCTCCACTTT.

The gene calls are TRBV27 and TRBJ1-6; 7 positions match TRBD1. The length of the CDR3 is 14 residues. The germline V gene has CDR1 MNHEY and CDR2 SMNVEV (reference sequence). With V trimmed by 6 bases and J by 7 bases, 6 bases remained unmatched. The CDR3 region has the DNA TGTGCCAGCAGAAGGAGGGGGCTGAATTCACCCCTCCACTTT. The encoded protein is CASRRRGLNSPLHF.

The rearrangement uses TRBV24-1 and TRBJ1-4, with D uncertain. The CDR3 covers 11 residues. Germline CDR1 KGHDR, CDR2 SFDVKD. Trimming cost V 3 bases and J 10 bases, with 5 bases left between them. Here the CDR3 DNA reads TGTGCCACCAGTGATGGAGTAAAACTGTTTTTT. As protein: CATSDGVKLFF.

The chain joins TRBV9 to TRBJ1-2; 7 bases align to TRBD1. This CDR3 contains 14 residues. Germline V gene sequence: CDR1 SGDLS, CDR2 YYNGEE. With V trimmed by 0 bases and J by 2 bases, 1 base remained unmatched. The chain's CDR3 is CASSVGDSNYGYTF. In DNA form, the CDR3 reads TGTGCCAGCAGCGTAGGGGACAGCAACTATGGCTACACCTTC. The variable domain in full, completed from reference TRBV9 and TRBJ1-2, reads DSGVTQTPKHLITATGQRVTLRCSPRSGDLSVYWYQQSLDQGLQFLIQYYNGEERAKGNILERFSAQQFPDLHSELNLSSLELGDSALYFCASSVGDSNYGYTFGSGTRLTVV.